This T cell receptor beta chain was sequenced during a study of blood T cells in healthy people across ages. The second PCR ran roughly 6 to 11 cycles with a sample-barcoded 5' primer and J-beta primers. All samples gave at least 3 million CDR3-containing paired-end reads. One entry per CDR3 protein, called by TCRdb with MiXCR from the 5' RACE reads. The sample consists of about 1.5 million distinct CDR3 sequences, approximately 43% of them appearing once. The CDR3 consists of 14 residues. V was clipped by 5 bases and J by 5 bases, with 15 bases between them. The germline V gene encodes CDR1 SGHRS and CDR2 YFSETQ. Details on this clonotype: Just one base apart from a much larger clone, this may be a read error.

The clonotype was recovered from a woman aged 18-35 years in good health. This chain connects TRBV5-1 to TRBJ2-3; a weak D match, TRBD2 (5 bases). The sequenced sample consisted of blood. This CDR3 reads CASSRELGKDTQYF. Written as DNA, the CDR3 is TGCGCCAGCAGTAGGGAGCTGGGGAAAGATACGCAGTATTTT.